The rows below give T cell receptor beta chains drawn from one sample of a study of control samples from healthy donors and cancer patients. The method was immunoSEQ multiplex PCR; TCRdb's version includes in-frame clones alone and lacks a portion of them. The data contain approximately 58,000 clones, around 87% of them singletons. Sequencing used PBMCs. The receptors here all came from a woman aged 55-75 years with lung cancer. CDR3s include the opening cysteine and the closing phenylalanine or tryptophan. D genes are given only for firm matches. A row's size may be missing; if present it is once, few, many or a size class.

abundance: .
j_gene: TRBJ1-5
v_gene: TRBV10-2
d_gene: .
CDR3aa: CASSEGGGNQPQHF
CDR3nt: TGCGCCAGCAGTGAGGGGGGGGGCAATCAGCCCCAGCATTTT

abundance: .
j_gene: TRBJ2-5
v_gene: TRBV28
d_gene: TRBD2
CDR3aa: CASRGGRQETQYF
CDR3nt: TGTGCCAGCAGGGGGGGGAGGCAAGAGACCCAGTACTTC

abundance: .
j_gene: TRBJ2-7
v_gene: TRBV7-9
d_gene: .
CDR3aa: CASSLGRRGGYEQYF
CDR3nt: TGTGCCAGCAGCTTAGGGAGGAGGGGCGGGTACGAGCAGTACTTC

abundance: .
j_gene: TRBJ2-6
v_gene: TRBV7-3
d_gene: .
CDR3aa: CASSSRGAGANVLTF
CDR3nt: TGTGCCAGCAGCTCTAGGGGCGCTGGGGCCAACGTCCTGACTTTC

abundance: .
j_gene: TRBJ2-7
v_gene: TRBV11-1
d_gene: TRBD1
CDR3aa: CASSSLEGAQRRYF
CDR3nt: TGTGCCAGCAGCTCCCTCGAGGGGGCGCAACGTCGGTACTTC

abundance: .
j_gene: TRBJ1-1
v_gene: TRBV10-3
d_gene: TRBD1
CDR3aa: CASHDRDTEAFF
CDR3nt: TGTGCCAGCCACGACAGGGACACTGAAGCTTTCTTT

abundance: .
j_gene: TRBJ2-3
v_gene: TRBV12-3/TRBV12-4
d_gene: .
CDR3aa: CASSQASTDTQYF
CDR3nt: TGTGCCAGCAGTCAGGCTAGCACAGATACGCAGTATTTT

abundance: .
j_gene: TRBJ2-2
v_gene: TRBV19
d_gene: TRBD2
CDR3aa: CASSIGGGVNTGELFF
CDR3nt: TGTGCCAGTAGTATTGGCGGGGGAGTAAACACCGGGGAGCTGTTTTTT

abundance: .
j_gene: TRBJ2-1
v_gene: TRBV7-9
d_gene: TRBD2
CDR3aa: CASSLVLAEYNEQFF
CDR3nt: TGTGCCAGCAGCTTAGTACTAGCGGAATACAATGAGCAGTTCTTC

abundance: .
j_gene: TRBJ1-2
v_gene: TRBV2
d_gene: TRBD1
CDR3aa: CASSGDRTYGYTF
CDR3nt: TGTGCCAGCAGCGGGGACAGGACATACGGCTACACCTTC

abundance: .
j_gene: TRBJ2-5
v_gene: TRBV14
d_gene: TRBD2
CDR3aa: CASSPSGRWETQYF
CDR3nt: TGTGCCAGCAGCCCTAGCGGGAGATGGGAGACCCAGTACTTC

abundance: .
j_gene: TRBJ2-5
v_gene: TRBV2
d_gene: .
CDR3aa: CASRLGPGVETQYF
CDR3nt: TGTGCCAGCAGACTGGGCCCGGGGGTGGAGACCCAGTACTTC

abundance: .
j_gene: TRBJ1-2
v_gene: TRBV5-4
d_gene: .
CDR3aa: CASSSSGRYGYTF
CDR3nt: TGTGCCAGCAGCTCTTCAGGGCGATATGGCTACACCTTC

abundance: .
j_gene: TRBJ2-5
v_gene: TRBV28
d_gene: .
CDR3aa: CASSPSGGGGRTQYF
CDR3nt: TGTGCCAGCAGCCCAAGTGGGGGCGGAGGACGGACCCAGTACTTC

abundance: .
j_gene: TRBJ2-5
v_gene: TRBV12-3/TRBV12-4
d_gene: .
CDR3aa: CASSRTGFETQYF
CDR3nt: TGTGCCAGCAGTCGTACAGGGTTTGAGACCCAGTACTTC

abundance: .
j_gene: TRBJ2-5
v_gene: TRBV20-1
d_gene: .
CDR3aa: CSASLGGPRETQYF
CDR3nt: TGCAGTGCTAGTTTAGGAGGGCCGAGGGAGACCCAGTACTTC

abundance: .
j_gene: TRBJ2-3
v_gene: TRBV6-1
d_gene: TRBD2
CDR3aa: CASSDLLDSGVTDTQYF
CDR3nt: TGTGCCAGCAGTGACTTACTCGATAGCGGGGTTACAGATACGCAGTATTTT

abundance: .
j_gene: TRBJ2-7
v_gene: TRBV6-5
d_gene: TRBD2
CDR3aa: CASSYSYPSGAYEQYF
CDR3nt: TGTGCCAGCAGTTACTCGTATCCTAGCGGGGCTTACGAGCAGTACTTC

abundance: few
j_gene: TRBJ2-7
v_gene: TRBV13
d_gene: .
CDR3aa: CASSPDGRSYEQYF
CDR3nt: TGTGCCAGCAGCCCCGACGGACGATCCTACGAGCAGTACTTC

abundance: .
j_gene: TRBJ2-7
v_gene: TRBV9
d_gene: .
CDR3aa: CASSVGLDQYEQYF
CDR3nt: TGTGCCAGCAGCGTAGGACTAGATCAGTACGAGCAGTACTTC

abundance: once
j_gene: TRBJ2-5
v_gene: TRBV9
d_gene: .
CDR3aa: CASSVEGGQETQYF
CDR3nt: TGTGCCAGCAGCGTAGAGGGCGGCCAAGAGACCCAGTACTTC

abundance: .
j_gene: TRBJ2-5
v_gene: TRBV21-1
d_gene: .
CDR3aa: CASRETQYF
CDR3nt: TGTGCCAGCAGGGAGACCCAGTACTTC